These T cell receptor beta chains were read from a single sample in a study of shared clonotypes between healthy human individuals. Only in-frame clones appear in the TCRdb table, and some are missing; sequencing was by immunoSEQ multiplex PCR. Of 2,500,000 or so clones detected, around 90% appear once; the ten largest clones hold around 0.35%. The sample consisted of naive CD4+ T cells from PBMCs. The receptor source for this set is a man aged 18 to 30 in good health. Some clones in this sample may be carry-over from other donors' samples. CDR3s include the opening cysteine and the closing phenylalanine or tryptophan. The order of the fields is D gene, clone size, V gene, J gene, CDR3 protein, CDR3 DNA. The D gene is left open where the match is weak. Size tells how often a clone was seen (once, few, many) or the class of an expanded clone, and some rows leave it out.

-	-	TRBV19	TRBJ1-4	CASSISGYEKLFF	TGTGCCAGTAGTATTTCGGGATACGAAAAACTGTTTTTT
TRBD1	few	TRBV7-9	TRBJ1-1	CASSQLTGDAFF	TGTGCCAGCAGTCAACTGACAGGGGACGCTTTCTTT
TRBD1	once	TRBV7-3	TRBJ2-5	CASSWTGGQGSILYF	TGTGCCAGCAGCTGGACGGGGGGACAGGGGAGTATCCTATACTTC
-	-	TRBV5-4	TRBJ2-6	CASSSANKRSGANVLTF	TGTGCCAGCAGCTCGGCTAACAAACGCTCTGGGGCCAACGTCCTGACTTTC
-	-	TRBV2	TRBJ2-3	CASTRQYTDTQYF	TGTGCCAGTACACGCCAGTACACAGATACGCAGTATTTT
-	-	TRBV2	TRBJ2-6	CASTANGANVLTF	TGTGCCAGCACCGCTAATGGGGCCAACGTCCTGACTTTC
-	-	TRBV20-1	TRBJ2-7	CSRTSTYEQYF	TGCAGCAGGACGTCCACCTACGAGCAGTACTTC
-	-	TRBV6-1	TRBJ1-2	CASSEHITSYGYTF	TGTGCCAGCAGTGAACATATCACCAGCTATGGCTACACCTTC
TRBD1	-	TRBV7-9	TRBJ1-2	CASSLTGGVMGGYTF	TGTGCCAGCAGCTTGACAGGGGGAGTAATGGGTGGCTACACCTTC
TRBD1	few	TRBV29-1	TRBJ2-3	CSVWTGSTDTQYF	TGCAGCGTGTGGACAGGTAGCACAGATACGCAGTATTTT
TRBD2	-	TRBV2	TRBJ2-3	CASRDLLAGVIDTQYF	TGTGCCAGCAGGGACTTACTAGCGGGAGTGATAGATACGCAGTATTTT